This T cell receptor beta chain originates from a study of Tregs in tolerant kidney transplant recipients. Sequencing used immunoSEQ multiplex PCR; TCRdb keeps in-frame clones, though not all of them. The table has 85,000 to 100,000 clones, approximately 93% seen once. This CDR3 has 13 residues. The V segment lost 1 base and the J segment 11 bases; nucleotides outside the gene matches: 9. The V gene's germline CDR1 is GTSNPN and CDR2 SVGIG (reference sequence). The rearrangement uses TRBV30 and TRBJ2-5, with 8 bases matching TRBD2. Sequences were derived from CD4+ T cells from blood, sampled before the transplant. The TCR sequence derives from a human donor who received a combined kidney and bone marrow transplant. This CDR3 is CAWSDNGRGEQYF. The DNA of the CDR3 is TGTGCCTGGAGTGACAACGGGAGGGGGGAGCAGTACTTC.